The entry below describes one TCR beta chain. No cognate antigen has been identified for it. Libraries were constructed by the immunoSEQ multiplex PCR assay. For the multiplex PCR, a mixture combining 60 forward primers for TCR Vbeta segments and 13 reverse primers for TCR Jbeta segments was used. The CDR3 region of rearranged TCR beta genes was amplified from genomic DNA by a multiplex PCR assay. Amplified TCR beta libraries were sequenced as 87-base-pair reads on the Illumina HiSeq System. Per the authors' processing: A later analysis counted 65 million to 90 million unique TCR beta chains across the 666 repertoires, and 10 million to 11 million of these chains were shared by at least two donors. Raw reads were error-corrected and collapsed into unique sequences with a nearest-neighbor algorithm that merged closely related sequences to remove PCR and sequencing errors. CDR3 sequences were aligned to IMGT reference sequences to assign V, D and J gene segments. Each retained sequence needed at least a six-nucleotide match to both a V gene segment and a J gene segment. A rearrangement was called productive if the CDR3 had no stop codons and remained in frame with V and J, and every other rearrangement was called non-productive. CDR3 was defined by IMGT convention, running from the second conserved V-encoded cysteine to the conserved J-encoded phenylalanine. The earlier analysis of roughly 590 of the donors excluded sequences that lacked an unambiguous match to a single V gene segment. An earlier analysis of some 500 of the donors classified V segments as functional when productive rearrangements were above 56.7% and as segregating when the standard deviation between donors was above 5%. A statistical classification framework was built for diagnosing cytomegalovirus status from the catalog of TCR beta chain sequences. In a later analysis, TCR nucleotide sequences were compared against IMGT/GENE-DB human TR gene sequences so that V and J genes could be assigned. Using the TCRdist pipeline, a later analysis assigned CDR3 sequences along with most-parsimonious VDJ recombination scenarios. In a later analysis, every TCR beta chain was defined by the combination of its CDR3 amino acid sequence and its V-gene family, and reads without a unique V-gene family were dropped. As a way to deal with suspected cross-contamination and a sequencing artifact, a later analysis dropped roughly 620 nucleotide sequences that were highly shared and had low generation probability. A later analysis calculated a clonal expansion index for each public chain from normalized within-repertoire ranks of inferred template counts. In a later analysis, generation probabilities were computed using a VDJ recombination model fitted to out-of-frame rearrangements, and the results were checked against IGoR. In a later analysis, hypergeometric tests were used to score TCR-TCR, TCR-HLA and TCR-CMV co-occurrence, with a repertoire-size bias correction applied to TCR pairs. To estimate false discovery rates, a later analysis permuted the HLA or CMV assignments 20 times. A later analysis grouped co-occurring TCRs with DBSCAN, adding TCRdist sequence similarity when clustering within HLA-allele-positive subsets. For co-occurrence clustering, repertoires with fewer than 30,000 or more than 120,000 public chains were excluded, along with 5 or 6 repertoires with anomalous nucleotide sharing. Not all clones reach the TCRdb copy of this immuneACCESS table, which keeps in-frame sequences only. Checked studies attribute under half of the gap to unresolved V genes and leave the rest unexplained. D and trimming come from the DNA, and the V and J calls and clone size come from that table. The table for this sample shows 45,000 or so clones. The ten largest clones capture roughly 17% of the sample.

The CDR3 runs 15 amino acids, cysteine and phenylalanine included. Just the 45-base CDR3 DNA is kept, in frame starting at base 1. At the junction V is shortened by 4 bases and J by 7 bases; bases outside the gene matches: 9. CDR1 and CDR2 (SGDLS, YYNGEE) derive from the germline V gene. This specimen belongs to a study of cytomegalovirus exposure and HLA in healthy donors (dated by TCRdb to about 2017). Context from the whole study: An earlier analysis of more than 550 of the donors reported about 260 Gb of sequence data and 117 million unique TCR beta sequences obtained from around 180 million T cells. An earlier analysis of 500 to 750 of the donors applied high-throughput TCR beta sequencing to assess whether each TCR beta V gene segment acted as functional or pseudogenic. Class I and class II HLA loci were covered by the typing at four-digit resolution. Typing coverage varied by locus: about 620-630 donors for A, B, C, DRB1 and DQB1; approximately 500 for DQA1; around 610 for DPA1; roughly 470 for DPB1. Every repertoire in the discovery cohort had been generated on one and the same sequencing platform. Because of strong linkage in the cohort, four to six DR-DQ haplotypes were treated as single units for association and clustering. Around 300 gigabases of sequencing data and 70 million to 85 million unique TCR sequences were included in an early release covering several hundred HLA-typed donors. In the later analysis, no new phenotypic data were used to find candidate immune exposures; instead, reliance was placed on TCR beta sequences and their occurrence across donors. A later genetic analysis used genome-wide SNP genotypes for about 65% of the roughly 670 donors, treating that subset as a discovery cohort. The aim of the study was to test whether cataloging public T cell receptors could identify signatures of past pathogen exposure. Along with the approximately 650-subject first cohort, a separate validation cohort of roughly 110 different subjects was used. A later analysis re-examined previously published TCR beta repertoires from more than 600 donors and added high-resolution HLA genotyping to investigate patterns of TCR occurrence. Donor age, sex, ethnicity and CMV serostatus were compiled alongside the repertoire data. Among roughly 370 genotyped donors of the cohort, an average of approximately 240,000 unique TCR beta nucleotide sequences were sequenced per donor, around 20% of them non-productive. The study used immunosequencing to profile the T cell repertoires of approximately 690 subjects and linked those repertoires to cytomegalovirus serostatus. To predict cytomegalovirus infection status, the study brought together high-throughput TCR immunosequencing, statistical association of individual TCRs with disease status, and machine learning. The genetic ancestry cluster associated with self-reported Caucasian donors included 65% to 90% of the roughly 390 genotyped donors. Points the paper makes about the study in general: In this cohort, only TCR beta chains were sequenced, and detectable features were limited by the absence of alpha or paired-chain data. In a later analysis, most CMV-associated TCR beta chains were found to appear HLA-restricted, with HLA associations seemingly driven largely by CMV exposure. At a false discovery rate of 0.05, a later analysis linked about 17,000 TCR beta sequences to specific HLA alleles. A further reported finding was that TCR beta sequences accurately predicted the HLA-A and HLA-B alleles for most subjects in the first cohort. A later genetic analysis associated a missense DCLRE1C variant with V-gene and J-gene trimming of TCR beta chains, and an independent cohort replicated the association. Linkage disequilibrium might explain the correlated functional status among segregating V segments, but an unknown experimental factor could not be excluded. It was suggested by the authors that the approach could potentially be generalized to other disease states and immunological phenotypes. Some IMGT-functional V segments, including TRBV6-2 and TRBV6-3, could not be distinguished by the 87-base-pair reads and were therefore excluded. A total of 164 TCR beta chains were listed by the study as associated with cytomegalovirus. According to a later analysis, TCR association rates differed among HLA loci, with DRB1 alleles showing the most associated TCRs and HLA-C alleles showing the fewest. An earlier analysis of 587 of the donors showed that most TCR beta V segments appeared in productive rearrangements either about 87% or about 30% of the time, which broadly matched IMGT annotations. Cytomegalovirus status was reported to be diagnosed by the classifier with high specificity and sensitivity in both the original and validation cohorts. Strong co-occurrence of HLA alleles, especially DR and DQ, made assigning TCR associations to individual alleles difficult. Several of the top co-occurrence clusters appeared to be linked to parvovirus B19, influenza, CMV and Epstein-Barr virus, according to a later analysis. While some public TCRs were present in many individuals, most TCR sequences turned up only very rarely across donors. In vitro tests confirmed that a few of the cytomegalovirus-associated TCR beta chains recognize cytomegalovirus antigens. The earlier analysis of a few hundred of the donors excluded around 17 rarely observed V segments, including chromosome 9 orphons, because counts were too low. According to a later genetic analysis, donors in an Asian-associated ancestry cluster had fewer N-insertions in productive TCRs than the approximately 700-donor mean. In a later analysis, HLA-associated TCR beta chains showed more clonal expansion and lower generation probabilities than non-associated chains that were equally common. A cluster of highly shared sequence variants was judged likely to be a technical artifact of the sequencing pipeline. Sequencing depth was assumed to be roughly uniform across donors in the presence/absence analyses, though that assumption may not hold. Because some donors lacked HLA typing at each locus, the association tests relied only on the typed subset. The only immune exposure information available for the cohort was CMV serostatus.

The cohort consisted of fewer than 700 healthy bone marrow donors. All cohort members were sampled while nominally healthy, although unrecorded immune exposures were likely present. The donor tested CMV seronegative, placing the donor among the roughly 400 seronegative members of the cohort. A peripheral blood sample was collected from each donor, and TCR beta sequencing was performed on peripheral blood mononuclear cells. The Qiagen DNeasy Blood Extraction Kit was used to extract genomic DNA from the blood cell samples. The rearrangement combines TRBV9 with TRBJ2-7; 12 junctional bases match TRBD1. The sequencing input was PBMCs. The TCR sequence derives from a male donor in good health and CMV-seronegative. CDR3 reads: CASSRGGTGGGEQYF. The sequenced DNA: TGTGCCAGCAGCCGTGGGGGGACAGGGGGCGGTGAGCAGTACTTC.